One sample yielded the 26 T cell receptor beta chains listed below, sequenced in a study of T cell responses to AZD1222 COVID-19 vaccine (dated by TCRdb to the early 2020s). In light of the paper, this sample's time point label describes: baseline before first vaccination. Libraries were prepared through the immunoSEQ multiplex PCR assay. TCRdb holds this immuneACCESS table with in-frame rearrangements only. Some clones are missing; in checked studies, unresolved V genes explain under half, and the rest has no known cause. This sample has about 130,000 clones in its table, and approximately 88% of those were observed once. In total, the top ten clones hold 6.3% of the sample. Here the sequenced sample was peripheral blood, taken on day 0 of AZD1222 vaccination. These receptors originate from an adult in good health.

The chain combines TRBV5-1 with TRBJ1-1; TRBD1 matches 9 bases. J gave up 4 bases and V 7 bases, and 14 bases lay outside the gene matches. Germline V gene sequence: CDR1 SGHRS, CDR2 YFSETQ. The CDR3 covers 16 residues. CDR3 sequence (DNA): TGCGCCAGCGCCGGGACAGGGTTTTCTCTAGGCACTGAAGCTTTCTTT. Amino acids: CASAGTGFSLGTEAFF.

CDR3 loop: CASSEASTLSSYEQYF. DNA for the CDR3: TGTGCCAGCAGTGAAGCGTCTACACTTAGCTCCTACGAGCAGTACTTC. The chain uses TRBV6-1 and TRBJ2-7, with D unresolved. The V gene lost 0 bases and the J gene lost 0 bases, with 12 bases spanning the gap. This CDR3 region has 16 residues. Germline CDR1 MNHNS, CDR2 SASEGT.

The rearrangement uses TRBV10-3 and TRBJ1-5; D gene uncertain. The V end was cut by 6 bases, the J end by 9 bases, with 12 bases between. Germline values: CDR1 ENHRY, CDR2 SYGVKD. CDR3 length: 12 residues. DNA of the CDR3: TGTGCCATCAGCCCCCCTTTTGGGCCCCAGCATTTT. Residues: CAISPPFGPQHF.

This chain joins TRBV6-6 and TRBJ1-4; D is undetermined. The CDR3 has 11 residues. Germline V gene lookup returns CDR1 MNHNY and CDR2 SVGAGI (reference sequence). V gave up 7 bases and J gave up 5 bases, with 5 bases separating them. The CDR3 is CASMGNEKLFF. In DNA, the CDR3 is TGTGCCAGCATGGGAAATGAAAAACTGTTTTTT.

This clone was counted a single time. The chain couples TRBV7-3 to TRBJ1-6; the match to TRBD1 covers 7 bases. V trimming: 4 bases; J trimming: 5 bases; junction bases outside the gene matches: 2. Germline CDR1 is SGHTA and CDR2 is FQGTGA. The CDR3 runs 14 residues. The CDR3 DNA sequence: TGTGCCAGCAGCTGGGGGACAGATAATTCACCCCTCCACTTT. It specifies CASSWGTDNSPLHF.

The CDR3 is CASSQALLAGGLQETQYF. CDR3 DNA sequence: TGCGCCAGCAGCCAAGCCCTACTAGCGGGGGGACTACAAGAGACCCAGTACTTC. The V gene is TRBV4-3, the J gene TRBJ2-5, with TRBD2 identical over 12 bases. CDR3 length equals 18 residues. Trimming removed 1 base from V and 2 bases from J; junction bases left unmatched: 8. CDR1 is LGHNA, CDR2 YSLEER, per germline.

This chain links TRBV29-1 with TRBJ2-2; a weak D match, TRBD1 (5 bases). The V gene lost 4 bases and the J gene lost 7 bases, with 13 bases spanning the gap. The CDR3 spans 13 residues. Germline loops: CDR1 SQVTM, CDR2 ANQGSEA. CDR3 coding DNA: TGCAGCGTTGTTGTGGCAGGGATCGGGGAGCTGTTTTTT. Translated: CSVVVAGIGELFF.

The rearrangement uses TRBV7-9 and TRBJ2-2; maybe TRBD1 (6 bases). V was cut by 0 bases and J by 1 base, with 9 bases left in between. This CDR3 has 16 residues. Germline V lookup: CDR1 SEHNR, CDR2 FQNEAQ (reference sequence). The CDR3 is CASSLASGQNTGELFF. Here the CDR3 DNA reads TGTGCCAGCAGCTTAGCGTCGGGACAGAACACCGGGGAGCTGTTTTTT.

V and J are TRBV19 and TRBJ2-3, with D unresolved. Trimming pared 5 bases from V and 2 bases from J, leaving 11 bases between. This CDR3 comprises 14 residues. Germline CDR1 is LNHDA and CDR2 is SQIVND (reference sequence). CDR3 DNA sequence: TGTGCCAGTAGTGGTTTACTACACACAGATACGCAGTATTTT. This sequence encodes CASSGLLHTDTQYF. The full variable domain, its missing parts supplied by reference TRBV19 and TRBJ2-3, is DGGITQSPKYLFRKEGQNVTLSCEQNLNHDAMYWYRQDPGQGLRLIYYSQIVNDFQKGDIAEGYSVSREKKESFPLTVTSAQKNPTAFYLCASSGLLHTDTQYFGPGTRLTVL.

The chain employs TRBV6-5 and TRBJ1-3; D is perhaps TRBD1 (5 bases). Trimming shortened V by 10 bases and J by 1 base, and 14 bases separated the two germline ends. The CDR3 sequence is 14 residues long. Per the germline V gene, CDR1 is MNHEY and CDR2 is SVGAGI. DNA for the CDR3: TGTGCCACCGCACCAGGGTTATCTGGAAACACCATATATTTT. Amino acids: CATAPGLSGNTIYF.

CDR3 nucleotides: TGTGCCAGCCTTCCCCTCCCGGAGTACACTGAAGCTTTCTTT. Its translation is CASLPLPEYTEAFF. This sequence joins TRBV7-6 and TRBJ1-1, with no clear D. The CDR3 sequence is 14 residues long. Germline V CDR1 and CDR2: SGHVS, FNYEAQ. The V and J ends lost 8 bases and 3 bases respectively, with 16 bases between them.

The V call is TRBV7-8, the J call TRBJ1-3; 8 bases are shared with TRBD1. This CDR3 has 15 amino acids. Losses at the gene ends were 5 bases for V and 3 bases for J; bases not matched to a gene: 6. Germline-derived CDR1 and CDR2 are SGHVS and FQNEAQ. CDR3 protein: CASSRGTGRGNTIYF. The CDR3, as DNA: TGTGCCAGCAGCCGAGGGACAGGTCGTGGAAACACCATATATTTT.

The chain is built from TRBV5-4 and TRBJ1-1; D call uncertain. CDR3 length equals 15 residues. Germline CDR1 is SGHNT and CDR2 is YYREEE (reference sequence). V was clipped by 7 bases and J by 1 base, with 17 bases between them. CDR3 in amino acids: CASEEAGIENTEAFF. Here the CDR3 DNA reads TGTGCCAGCGAAGAGGCTGGGATAGAGAACACTGAAGCTTTCTTT. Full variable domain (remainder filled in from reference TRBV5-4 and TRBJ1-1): ETGVTQSPTHLIKTRGQQVTLRCSSQSGHNTVSWYQQALGQGPQFIFQYYREEENGRGNFPPRFSGLQFPNYSSELNVNALELDDSALYLCASEEAGIENTEAFFGQGTRLTVV.

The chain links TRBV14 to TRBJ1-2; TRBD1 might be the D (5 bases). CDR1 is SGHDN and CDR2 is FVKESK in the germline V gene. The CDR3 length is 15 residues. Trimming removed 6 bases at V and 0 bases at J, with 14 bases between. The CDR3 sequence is CASSGGTLANYGYTF. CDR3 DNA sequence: TGTGCCAGCAGTGGAGGGACGTTAGCTAACTATGGCTACACCTTC. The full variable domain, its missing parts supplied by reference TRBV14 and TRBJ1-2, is EAGVTQFPSHSVIEKGQTVTLRCDPISGHDNLYWYRRVMGKEIKFLLHFVKESKQDESGMPNNRFLAERTGGTYSTLKVQPAELEDSGVYFCASSGGTLANYGYTFGSGTRLTVV.

CDR3 sequence: CASGLGSGREQPQHF. The CDR3 DNA reads TGTGCTAGTGGTTTGGGGTCGGGGAGAGAGCAGCCCCAGCATTTT. The gene calls are TRBV12-5 and TRBJ1-5, with unresolved D. The CDR3 sequence is 15 residues long. CDR1 is LGHNT and CDR2 is FRNRAP in the germline V gene. V lost 1 base, J lost 7 bases, and 14 bases lay in between.

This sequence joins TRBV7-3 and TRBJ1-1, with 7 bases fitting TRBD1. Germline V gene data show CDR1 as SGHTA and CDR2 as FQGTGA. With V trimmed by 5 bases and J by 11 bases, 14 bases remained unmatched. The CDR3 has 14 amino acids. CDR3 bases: TGTGCCAGCAGCACGCAGGGATCCAGGGGGGCGGCTTTCTTT. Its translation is CASSTQGSRGAAFF.

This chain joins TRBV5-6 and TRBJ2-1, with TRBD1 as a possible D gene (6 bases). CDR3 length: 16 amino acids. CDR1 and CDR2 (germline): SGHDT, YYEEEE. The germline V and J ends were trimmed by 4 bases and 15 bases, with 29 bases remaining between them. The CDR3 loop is CASSAPQGRLLEPAFF. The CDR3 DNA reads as TGTGCCAGCAGCGCCCCACAGGGAAGGCTTTTAGAGCCGGCGTTCTTC.

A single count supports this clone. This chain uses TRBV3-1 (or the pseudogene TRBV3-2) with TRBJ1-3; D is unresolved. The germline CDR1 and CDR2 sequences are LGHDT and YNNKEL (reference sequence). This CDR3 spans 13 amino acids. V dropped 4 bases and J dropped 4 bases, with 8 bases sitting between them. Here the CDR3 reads CASSLSQGNTIYF. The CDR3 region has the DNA TGTGCCAGCAGCCTATCACAGGGAAACACCATATATTTT.

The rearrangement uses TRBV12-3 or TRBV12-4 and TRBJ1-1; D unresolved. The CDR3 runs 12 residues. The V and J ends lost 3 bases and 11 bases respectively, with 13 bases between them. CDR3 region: CASSLVGFGAFF. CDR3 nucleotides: TGTGCCAGCAGTTTGGTGGGATTTGGGGCTTTCTTT.

In DNA form, the CDR3 reads TGCGCCGTCGGTGGGGGGGTTAATGGCTACACCTTC. Protein product: CAVGGGVNGYTF. The J gene is TRBJ1-2, the V gene TRBV4-1, with D possibly matching TRBD1 (5 bases). Trimming stripped 11 bases from V and 6 bases from J, with 16 bases between. The germline V gene has CDR1 MGHRA and CDR2 YSYEKL. The CDR3 is 12 amino acids.

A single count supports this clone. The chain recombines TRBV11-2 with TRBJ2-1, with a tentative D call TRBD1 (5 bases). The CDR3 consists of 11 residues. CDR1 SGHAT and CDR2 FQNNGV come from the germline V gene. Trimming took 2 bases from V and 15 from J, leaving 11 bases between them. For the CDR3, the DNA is TGTGCCAGCAGCTTATTACAGGATGTGTTCTTC. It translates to CASSLLQDVFF.

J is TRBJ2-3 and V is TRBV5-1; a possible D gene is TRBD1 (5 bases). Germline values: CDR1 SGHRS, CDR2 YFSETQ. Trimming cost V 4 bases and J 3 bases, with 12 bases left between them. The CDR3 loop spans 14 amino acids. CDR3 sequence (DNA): TGCGCCAGCAGCCTCACGACAGCTACAGATACGCAGTATTTT. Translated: CASSLTTATDTQYF.

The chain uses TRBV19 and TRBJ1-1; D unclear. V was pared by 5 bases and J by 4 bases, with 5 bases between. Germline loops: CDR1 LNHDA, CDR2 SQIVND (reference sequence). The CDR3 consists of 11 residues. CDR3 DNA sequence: TGTGCCAGTAGTTCCTTCACTGAAGCTTTCTTT. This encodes CASSSFTEAFF.

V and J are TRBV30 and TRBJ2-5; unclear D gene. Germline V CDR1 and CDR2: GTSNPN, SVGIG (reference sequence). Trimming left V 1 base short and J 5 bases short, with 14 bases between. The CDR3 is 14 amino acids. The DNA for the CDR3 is TGTGCCTGGAGTGCCCACGGTGGTATGGAGACCCAGTACTTC. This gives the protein CAWSAHGGMETQYF. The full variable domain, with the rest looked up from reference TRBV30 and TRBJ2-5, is SQTIHQWPATLVQPVGSPLSLECTVEGTSNPNLYWYRQAAGRGLQLLFYSVGIGQISSEVPQNLSASRPQDRQFILSSKKLLLSDSGFYLCAWSAHGGMETQYFGPGTRLLVL.

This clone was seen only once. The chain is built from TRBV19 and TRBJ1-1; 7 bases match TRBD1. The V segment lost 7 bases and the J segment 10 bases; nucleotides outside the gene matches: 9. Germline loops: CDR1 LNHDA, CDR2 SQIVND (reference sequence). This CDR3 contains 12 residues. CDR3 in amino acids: CASKGPNRGAFF. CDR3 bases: TGTGCCAGTAAAGGGCCCAACAGGGGAGCTTTCTTT. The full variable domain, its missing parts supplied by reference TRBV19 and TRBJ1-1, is DGGITQSPKYLFRKEGQNVTLSCEQNLNHDAMYWYRQDPGQGLRLIYYSQIVNDFQKGDIAEGYSVSREKKESFPLTVTSAQKNPTAFYLCASKGPNRGAFFGQGTRLTVV.

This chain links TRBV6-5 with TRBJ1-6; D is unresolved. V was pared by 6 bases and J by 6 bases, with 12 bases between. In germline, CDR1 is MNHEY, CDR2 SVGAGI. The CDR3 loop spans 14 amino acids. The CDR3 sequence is CASSIGFGNSPLHF. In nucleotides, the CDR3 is TGTGCCAGCAGCATAGGGTTTGGTAATTCACCCCTCCACTTT.